Each of the 15 T cell receptor beta chains below was sequenced from the same sample in a study of technical replicates of blood from a few donors. Profiling relied on immunoSEQ multiplex PCR, and the TCRdb table lists in-frame clones only, not all of them. The data contain roughly 92,000 clones, roughly 95% of them singletons. The source material was T cells isolated from PBMCs. These receptors were taken from a human donor in good health.

The rearrangement joins TRBV29-1 to TRBJ1-4, with D hard to call. Trimming removed 4 bases at V and 2 bases at J, with 11 bases between. The CDR3 loop spans 14 amino acids. The germline V gene has CDR1 SQVTM and CDR2 ANQGSEA. DNA for the CDR3: TGCAGCGTTGTAAATAAATCGACTAATGAAAAACTGTTTTTT. Its protein product is CSVVNKSTNEKLFF.

The rearrangement joins TRBV14 to TRBJ1-2, with TRBD1 matching 12 bases. The J segment lost 8 bases and the V segment lost 4 bases, leaving 5 bases of the junction unmatched. Germline lookup yields CDR1 SGHDN and CDR2 FVKESK. The CDR3 loop spans 14 amino acids. The CDR3 bases are TGTGCCAGCAGCCTGGGACAGGGGGCGTTCGGCTACACCTTC. Residues: CASSLGQGAFGYTF.

The chain is built from TRBV5-1 and TRBJ2-5; 7 bases map to TRBD1. This CDR3 has 14 residues. Germline V lookup: CDR1 SGHRS, CDR2 YFSETQ. J gave up 1 base and V 4 bases, and 4 bases lay outside the gene matches. The CDR3 nucleotides are TGCGCCAGCAGCCGATGGACAGGCCAAGAGACCCAGTACTTC. Its protein product is CASSRWTGQETQYF.

DNA for the CDR3: TGTGCCACCAGCATTGGGTGGTTAGCGGGTGGGAAAGTTGGAAAACTGTTTTTT. It codes for CATSIGWLAGGKVGKLFF. The chain links TRBV15 to TRBJ1-4; D is unresolved. Between the trimmed V and J ends, which lost 4 bases and 10 bases, there was a span of 28 bases. The CDR3 length is 18 residues. Germline-derived CDR1 and CDR2 are LNHNV and YYDKDF (reference sequence).

The chain joins TRBV4-3 to TRBJ1-4; tentative D call: TRBD1 (6 bases). Germline values: CDR1 LGHNA, CDR2 YSLEER. V dropped 1 base and J dropped 8 bases, with 11 bases sitting between them. This CDR3 region has 14 residues. CDR3 region: CASSQGGGGEKLFF. Here the CDR3 DNA reads TGCGCCAGCAGCCAAGGGGGCGGGGGCGAAAAACTGTTTTTT.

The J gene is TRBJ2-7, the V gene TRBV5-1; 7 positions match TRBD1. J lost 5 bases, V lost 4 bases, and 12 bases had no gene match. The CDR3 has 15 amino acids. Germline values: CDR1 SGHRS, CDR2 YFSETQ. This CDR3 reads CASSLLLDRENEQYF. CDR3 coding DNA: TGCGCCAGCAGCCTACTATTAGACAGGGAGAACGAGCAGTACTTC.

Only one count was recorded for this clone. The V and J genes are TRBV18 and TRBJ1-1; D is uncertain. The CDR3 is 12 amino acids. V gave up 6 bases and J gave up 4 bases, with 9 bases separating them. Germline V gives CDR1 KGHSH, CDR2 LQKENI. CDR3 amino acids: CASSPGLTEAFF. The CDR3, as DNA: TGTGCCAGCTCGCCAGGCCTCACTGAAGCTTTCTTT.

This clone has a single count. The chain links TRBV6-1 to TRBJ2-3, with D unresolved. The CDR3 has 13 amino acids. Trimming pared 2 bases from V and 8 bases from J, leaving 11 bases between. CDR1 and CDR2 from the germline V gene are MNHNS and SASEGT. CDR3 region: CASSELSPGTQYF. CDR3 bases: TGTGCCAGCAGTGAACTTTCACCGGGTACGCAGTATTTT.

CDR3: CASSIGNPGLAPYEQYF. The DNA of the CDR3 is TGTGCCAGTAGTATAGGTAATCCGGGACTAGCGCCGTACGAGCAGTACTTC. The rearrangement uses TRBV19 and TRBJ2-7, with 10 positions matching TRBD2. Germline CDR1 LNHDA, CDR2 SQIVND (reference sequence). The CDR3 is made up of 17 amino acids. The V segment lost 1 base and the J segment 4 bases; nucleotides outside the gene matches: 10.

This chain links TRBV28 with TRBJ1-4; TRBD1 aligns across 10 bases. The CDR3 spans 15 residues. Germline trimming cut 7 bases from V and 8 bases from J; bases unmatched to any gene: 10. Germline lookup yields CDR1 MDHEN and CDR2 SYDVKM. The CDR3 reads CASTAVTGGEEKLFF. As DNA, the CDR3 is TGTGCCAGCACCGCGGTGACAGGGGGCGAAGAAAAACTGTTTTTT. Drawing the rest from reference TRBV28 and TRBJ1-4, the complete variable domain is DVKVTQSSRYLVKRTGEKVFLECVQDMDHENMFWYRQDPGLGLRLIYFSYDVKMKEKGDIPEGYSVSREKKERFSLILESASTNQTSMYLCASTAVTGGEEKLFFGSGTQLSVL.

This clone has just one count. CDR3 sequence: CASSQARSSYNEQFF. CDR3 bases: TGTGCCAGCAGCCAAGCTAGGAGCTCCTACAATGAGCAGTTCTTC. The rearrangement joins TRBV14 to TRBJ2-1; the D is unclear. Trimming took 1 base from V and 0 from J, leaving 7 bases between them. Per the germline V gene, CDR1 is SGHDN and CDR2 is FVKESK. This CDR3 is 15 amino acids long.

Concerning this clone itself: One end of the junction varies from germline; a read error may be responsible. J is TRBJ2-2 and V is TRBV29-1, with 14 bases lining up with TRBD2. The CDR3 is 16 amino acids. CDR1 SQVTM and CDR2 ANQGSEA come from the germline V gene. The CDR3: CSVEGTSGSITGELFF. The CDR3 DNA reads as TGCAGCGTGGAAGGGACTAGCGGGAGTATAACCGGGGAGCTGTTTTTT.

This chain uses TRBV15 with TRBJ2-1, with 7 bases lining up with TRBD2. There are 16 residues in the CDR3. The V gene's germline CDR1 is LNHNV and CDR2 YYDKDF (reference sequence). Unmatched junction bases numbered 7, after V lost 1 base and J lost 4 bases. The DNA for the CDR3 is TGTGCCACCAGCAGAGGTGGTAGCGGGTTATACAATGAGCAGTTCTTC. It encodes CATSRGGSGLYNEQFF.

This chain links TRBV27 with TRBJ1-2; 9 nucleotides align to TRBD1. Germline CDR1 reads MNHEY; CDR2 reads SMNVEV (reference sequence). J was trimmed by 9 bases and V by 4 bases; bases with no gene match: 12. The CDR3 is made up of 15 amino acids. This CDR3 reads CASSSLPGQGKSYTF. The CDR3 bases are TGTGCCAGCAGTTCCCTTCCGGGACAGGGTAAAAGCTACACCTTC.

This clone has just one count. The chain combines TRBV18 with TRBJ1-1, with TRBD1 identical over 8 bases. Losses at the gene ends were 4 bases for V and 1 base for J; bases not matched to a gene: 8. CDR1 and CDR2 from the germline V gene are KGHSH and LQKENI. The CDR3 totals 16 residues. CDR3 protein: CASSRETGVANTEAFF. CDR3 DNA: TGTGCCAGCTCACGGGAGACAGGGGTCGCGAACACTGAAGCTTTCTTT.